These 30 T cell receptor beta chains originate from one sample sequenced in a study of CD8+ T cells in alopecia areata. Documented treatment: oral pan-JAK inhibitor, 5-10 mg twice daily. RNA was extracted and reverse transcribed into cDNA as the sequencing template. Assay: immunoSEQ multiplex PCR; the TCRdb copy retains only in-frame clones and omits some. The table includes some 200,000 clones, around 56% detected once. Specimen: CD4+ T cells sorted from blood, collected at week 4, from a patient treated with tofacitinib. All receptors derive from a human donor with alopecia areata.

This clone was recorded a few times. CDR3 loop: CASSQPQGFKVLTF. In DNA form, the CDR3 reads TGTGCCAGCAGCCAACCACAGGGGTTTAAAGTCCTGACTTTC. This chain uses TRBV28 with TRBJ2-6, with TRBD1 matching over 7 bases. Per germline, CDR1 MDHEN and CDR2 SYDVKM. Losses at the gene ends were 6 bases for V and 13 bases for J; bases not matched to a gene: 12. The CDR3 contains 14 residues.

The chain couples TRBV19 to TRBJ1-5, with D perhaps TRBD1 (6 bases). The CDR3 runs 14 residues. V shed 5 bases and J shed 0 bases, with 8 bases lying between them. In germline, CDR1 is LNHDA, CDR2 SQIVND (reference sequence). CDR3 coding DNA: TGTGCCAGTAGTCGAGGGGGTAGCAATCAGCCCCAGCATTTT. It encodes CASSRGGSNQPQHF. Variable domain in full (rest from reference TRBV19 and TRBJ1-5): DGGITQSPKYLFRKEGQNVTLSCEQNLNHDAMYWYRQDPGQGLRLIYYSQIVNDFQKGDIAEGYSVSREKKESFPLTVTSAQKNPTAFYLCASSRGGSNQPQHFGDGTRLSIL.

In its sample, this clone was seen a few times. The J gene is TRBJ2-2, the V gene TRBV5-6; D uncertain. V lost 2 bases to trimming and J lost 3 bases, with 14 bases between them. The CDR3 contains 16 residues. Germline V gene data show CDR1 as SGHDT and CDR2 as YYEEEE. CDR3 nucleotides: TGTGCCAGCAGCTTCCCCCAGCCCGAGGACACCGGGGAGCTGTTTTTT. Its translation is CASSFPQPEDTGELFF.

The chain joins TRBV29-1 to TRBJ1-2; D is possibly TRBD1 (5 bases). The V and J ends lost 4 bases and 2 bases respectively, with 20 bases between them. The CDR3 loop spans 16 amino acids. Germline V lookup: CDR1 SQVTM, CDR2 ANQGSEA. CDR3 amino acids: CSVGSAATRGNYGYTF. The CDR3 nucleotides read TGCAGCGTTGGAAGCGCGGCGACGAGGGGCAACTATGGCTACACCTTC.

V and J are TRBV15 and TRBJ2-7; 8 nucleotides agree with TRBD1. The V gene end was trimmed by 5 bases and the J gene end by 1 base; junction bases not matched to a gene: 4. The CDR3 is made up of 14 amino acids. CDR1 is LNHNV and CDR2 is YYDKDF in the germline V gene (reference sequence). The CDR3 sequence: CATSRDRMSYEQYF. CDR3 nucleotide sequence: TGTGCCACCAGCCGGGACAGGATGTCCTACGAGCAGTACTTC.

The chain's CDR3 is CAISEAQGGAQHF. CDR3 bases: TGTGCCATCAGTGAGGCCCAGGGAGGGGCCCAGCATTTT. The chain has TRBV10-3 and TRBJ1-5, with D tentatively TRBD1 (5 bases). CDR1 is ENHRY and CDR2 is SYGVKD in the germline V gene. V lost 2 bases and J lost 11, with 13 bases in between. This CDR3 region has 13 residues.

This chain connects TRBV19 to TRBJ2-5, with D uncertain. Trimming left V 1 base short and J 2 bases short, with 5 bases between. The germline V gene encodes CDR1 LNHDA and CDR2 SQIVND (reference sequence). This CDR3 is 13 amino acids long. The CDR3 DNA follows: TGTGCCAGTAGTATAGTTGTTCAAGAGACCCAGTACTTC. Protein sequence: CASSIVVQETQYF.

This clone came up a few times. The chain links TRBV6-5 to TRBJ2-5; a weak D match, TRBD1 (5 bases). Trimming cost V 5 bases and J 7 bases, with 17 bases left between them. The CDR3 consists of 14 residues. The V gene's germline CDR1 is MNHEY and CDR2 SVGAGI. CDR3 bases: TGTGCCAGCAGTCCCCAGGGCCAGGGTAGGACCCAGTACTTC. Protein sequence: CASSPQGQGRTQYF.

The V call is TRBV9, the J call TRBJ1-5, with D possibly matching TRBD1 (6 bases). The CDR3 totals 18 residues. In germline, CDR1 is SGDLS, CDR2 YYNGEE. The V end was cut by 4 bases, the J end by 1 base, with 21 bases between. This chain's CDR3 is CASSPPGHLPVSNQPQHF. The DNA of the CDR3 is TGTGCCAGCAGCCCCCCGGGACACTTACCAGTAAGCAATCAGCCCCAGCATTTT.

This chain joins TRBV25-1 and TRBJ1-6, with 9 bases lining up with TRBD1. The trim removed 8 bases at V and 8 bases at J, leaving 4 bases unmatched. This CDR3 is built from 13 residues. Germline V gene sequence: CDR1 MGHDK, CDR2 SYGVNS. CDR3 amino acids: CASCRDRDSPLHF. The CDR3 DNA sequence: TGTGCCAGCTGCCGGGACAGGGATTCACCCCTCCACTTT.

The V and J genes are TRBV30 and TRBJ2-1, with 7 bases matching TRBD2. Germline trimming cut 2 bases from V and 9 bases from J; bases unmatched to any gene: 10. This CDR3 has 14 residues. Germline values: CDR1 GTSNPN, CDR2 SVGIG (reference sequence). The CDR3 region is CAWSNLGGGGEQFF. CDR3 DNA sequence: TGTGCCTGGAGTAATCTTGGGGGGGGAGGTGAGCAGTTCTTC.

A word on this clone: The same CDR3 also results from other DNA sequences found in this sample. This chain links TRBV30 with TRBJ1-2, with 9 bases fitting TRBD1. The length of the CDR3 is 12 residues. V dropped 5 bases and J dropped 2; count of bases not matched to a gene: 0. Germline CDR1 GTSNPN, CDR2 SVGIG (reference sequence). CDR3 region: CAWGTGNYGYTF. The CDR3 bases are TGTGCCTGGGGGACAGGGAACTATGGCTACACCTTC.

This clone was seen only a few times. The V call is TRBV4-3, the J call TRBJ1-4, with D hard to call. The CDR3 contains 15 residues. Between the trimmed V and J ends, which lost 1 base and 3 bases, there was a span of 9 bases. Per germline, CDR1 LGHNA and CDR2 YSLEER. Written as DNA, the CDR3 is TGCGCCAGCAGCCAAGTACATCCTTCTAATGAAAAACTGTTTTTT. The encoded protein is CASSQVHPSNEKLFF.

The rearrangement joins TRBV5-1 to TRBJ2-1; D gene uncertain. V dropped 0 bases and J dropped 5 bases, with 9 bases sitting between them. The CDR3 spans 14 residues. CDR1 is SGHRS, CDR2 YFSETQ, per germline. DNA for the CDR3: TGCGCCAGCAGCTTGGGAGTCAGCCACAATGAGCAGTTCTTC. Translated: CASSLGVSHNEQFF.

This rearrangement joins TRBV4-1 to TRBJ1-2; no clear D gene. The CDR3 is 15 residues long. The V end was cut by 0 bases, the J end by 4 bases, with 12 bases between. The germline CDR1 and CDR2 sequences are MGHRA and YSYEKL. This CDR3 reads CASSQDPVLSYGYTF. The CDR3 bases are TGCGCCAGCAGCCAAGATCCGGTCCTGAGCTATGGCTACACCTTC.

The rearrangement links TRBV27 to TRBJ2-3; 13 bases fit TRBD2. CDR3 length equals 17 residues. Germline CDR1 is MNHEY and CDR2 is SMNVEV (reference sequence). The trim removed 10 bases at V and 6 bases at J, leaving 16 bases unmatched. The CDR3 reads CATQRGTSGDPSDTQYF. CDR3 DNA: TGTGCCACCCAGAGGGGGACTAGCGGGGACCCCAGCGATACGCAGTATTTT.

DNA for the CDR3: TGTGCCAGCAGTACCCGGGGGAGGGGGATGAATCAGCCCCAGCATTTT. This sequence encodes CASSTRGRGMNQPQHF. The chain uses TRBV27 and TRBJ1-5; perhaps TRBD1 as D (6 bases). This CDR3 is built from 16 residues. Germline V gives CDR1 MNHEY, CDR2 SMNVEV (reference sequence). Trimming shortened V by 5 bases and J by 4 bases, and 18 bases separated the two germline ends.

This sequence joins TRBV29-1 and TRBJ1-3, with 7 positions matching TRBD1. Germline V gives CDR1 SQVTM, CDR2 ANQGSEA. Trimming cost V 5 bases and J 4 bases; bases outside gene matches: 2. The CDR3 spans 12 residues. The CDR3 sequence is CSVRGQGNTIYF. CDR3 bases: TGCAGCGTTCGGGGACAGGGAAACACCATATATTTT.

The V call is TRBV30, the J call TRBJ1-2; D is possibly TRBD1 (6 bases). From germline, CDR1 is GTSNPN and CDR2 SVGIG (reference sequence). This CDR3 is built from 13 residues. Trimming took 3 bases from V and 3 from J, leaving 11 bases between them. CDR3 loop: CAWSPHRDYGYTF. The CDR3 nucleotides are TGTGCCTGGAGCCCCCACAGGGACTATGGCTACACCTTC.

This clone has a handful of counts. Other DNA variants within this sample encode the same CDR3. This chain connects TRBV30 to TRBJ2-7, with D hard to call. CDR1 is GTSNPN, CDR2 SVGIG, per germline (reference sequence). With 0 bases removed from V and 1 base from J, the gap between germline ends came to 1 base. This CDR3 spans 11 amino acids. In nucleotides, the CDR3 is TGTGCCTGGAGTGTTTCCTACGAGCAGTACTTC. This gives the protein CAWSVSYEQYF. The entire variable domain, with the rest obtained from reference TRBV30 and TRBJ2-7, is as follows: SQTIHQWPATLVQPVGSPLSLECTVEGTSNPNLYWYRQAAGRGLQLLFYSVGIGQISSEVPQNLSASRPQDRQFILSSKKLLLSDSGFYLCAWSVSYEQYFGPGTRLTVT.

In this sample, this clone turned up a few times. V gene TRBV4-1 combines with J gene TRBJ1-1; D remains unclear. CDR3 length: 16 amino acids. The V end lost 1 base, the J end lost 0 bases, and 12 bases lay between the germline ends. CDR1 MGHRA and CDR2 YSYEKL come from the germline V gene. CDR3 bases: TGCGCCAGCAGCCAAGTGCCATCGAGGGTGAACACTGAAGCTTTCTTT. It codes for CASSQVPSRVNTEAFF.

This chain links TRBV4-3 with TRBJ2-1; the match to TRBD2 covers 12 bases. Germline CDR1 LGHNA, CDR2 YSLEER. The CDR3 is made up of 16 amino acids. J gave up 7 bases and V 4 bases, and 8 bases lay outside the gene matches. The CDR3 is CASSLQLAGGTNEQFF. The CDR3 DNA reads as TGCGCCAGCAGCCTCCAACTAGCGGGGGGCACGAATGAGCAGTTCTTC.

This chain links TRBV30 with TRBJ2-5; perhaps TRBD1 as D (6 bases). The V gene lost 5 bases and the J gene lost 5 bases, with 15 bases spanning the gap. This CDR3 comprises 13 residues. Germline V gives CDR1 GTSNPN, CDR2 SVGIG (reference sequence). The CDR3 sequence: CAWVPTGKETQYF. DNA of the CDR3: TGTGCCTGGGTTCCTACAGGGAAGGAGACCCAGTACTTC.

The chain couples TRBV14 to TRBJ1-1; D call uncertain. The germline V and J ends were trimmed by 5 bases and 5 bases, with 9 bases remaining between them. Germline V gene data show CDR1 as SGHDN and CDR2 as FVKESK. The CDR3 spans 12 residues. CDR3 nucleotide sequence: TGTGCCAGCAGCTTTTCAGGTACTGAAGCTTTCTTT. Amino acids: CASSFSGTEAFF.

The gene calls are TRBV29-1 and TRBJ2-7, with a possible D match to TRBD1 (6 bases). The V end lost 3 bases, the J end lost 2 bases, and 14 bases lay between the germline ends. Germline values: CDR1 SQVTM, CDR2 ANQGSEA. This CDR3 spans 14 amino acids. The CDR3 reads CSVEHRDGAYEQYF. The CDR3 coding sequence is TGCAGCGTTGAGCACAGGGACGGCGCCTACGAGCAGTACTTC.

V usage is TRBV20-1 and J usage is TRBJ1-6, with no clear D. The CDR3 covers 11 residues. V was trimmed by 7 bases and J by 7 bases, leaving 8 bases between them. The germline V gene encodes CDR1 DFQATT and CDR2 SNEGSKA (reference sequence). CDR3 sequence (DNA): TGCAGTGTAGAGCAAAATTCACCCCTCCACTTT. This sequence encodes CSVEQNSPLHF.

This clone was seen a few times. The CDR3 nucleotides read TGTGCCTGGAAACAATCCTGGGGGGAAGAGACCCAGTACTTC. It specifies CAWKQSWGEETQYF. The chain is built from TRBV30 and TRBJ2-5, with D tentatively TRBD2 (6 bases). Trimming removed 4 bases at V and 3 bases at J, with 15 bases between. CDR3 length: 14 amino acids. Germline values: CDR1 GTSNPN, CDR2 SVGIG (reference sequence).

This chain connects TRBV4-1 to TRBJ2-1, with D perhaps matching TRBD1 or TRBD2 (5 bases each). This CDR3 comprises 16 residues. V was cut by 2 bases and J by 6 bases, with 17 bases left in between. The germline V gene has CDR1 MGHRA and CDR2 YSYEKL. The CDR3 DNA follows: TGCGCCAGCAGCCAACAATCCGGTCCGAGGGGCAATGAGCAGTTCTTC. Protein product: CASSQQSGPRGNEQFF.

J is TRBJ2-3 and V is TRBV5-1; 13 positions match TRBD2. The CDR3 is 16 amino acids. V lost 1 base to trimming and J lost 3 bases; unmatched junction nucleotides: 2. From germline, CDR1 is SGHRS and CDR2 YFSETQ. As DNA, the CDR3 is TGCGCCAGCAGCTTGACGACTAGCGGGGGGACAGATACGCAGTATTTT. Protein: CASSLTTSGGTDTQYF.

A few counts support this clone. The V call is TRBV4-1, the J call TRBJ1-4; D gene ambiguous. The germline CDR1 and CDR2 sequences are MGHRA and YSYEKL. CDR3 length: 13 amino acids. V was pared by 2 bases and J by 6 bases, with 7 bases between. As DNA, the CDR3 is TGCGCCAGCAGCCAAAGGATCGATGAAAAACTGTTTTTT. Translated: CASSQRIDEKLFF.